The entry that follows covers one TCR beta chain sequence. What it recognizes is unknown. This entry belongs to a study of cytomegalovirus exposure and HLA in healthy donors. Overall study findings and caveats: In the 95 to 150 validation repertoires, a later analysis found that first-cohort TCR clusters tended to co-occur. Through in vitro validation, three CMV-associated chains were shown to be specific for CMV antigens.

Looked up from germline, CDR1 is LGHNT and CDR2 is FRNRAP. This CDR3 has 19 amino acids. V trimming: 0 bases; J trimming: 6 bases; junction bases outside the gene matches: 14. Profiling relied on immunoSEQ multiplex PCR, and the TCRdb table lists in-frame clones only, not all of them. The sample lists 200,000 to 250,000 clones, about 89% occurring once. The specimen was PBMCs. This rearrangement joins TRBV12-5 to TRBJ2-1; 10 bases are shared with TRBD2. The TCR originated in a woman younger than 30 in good health and CMV-seronegative. The chain's CDR3 is CASGLVGQAGGPLGNEQFF. The DNA of the CDR3 is TGTGCTAGTGGTTTGGTAGGTCAAGCGGGAGGGCCTCTAGGCAATGAGCAGTTCTTC.